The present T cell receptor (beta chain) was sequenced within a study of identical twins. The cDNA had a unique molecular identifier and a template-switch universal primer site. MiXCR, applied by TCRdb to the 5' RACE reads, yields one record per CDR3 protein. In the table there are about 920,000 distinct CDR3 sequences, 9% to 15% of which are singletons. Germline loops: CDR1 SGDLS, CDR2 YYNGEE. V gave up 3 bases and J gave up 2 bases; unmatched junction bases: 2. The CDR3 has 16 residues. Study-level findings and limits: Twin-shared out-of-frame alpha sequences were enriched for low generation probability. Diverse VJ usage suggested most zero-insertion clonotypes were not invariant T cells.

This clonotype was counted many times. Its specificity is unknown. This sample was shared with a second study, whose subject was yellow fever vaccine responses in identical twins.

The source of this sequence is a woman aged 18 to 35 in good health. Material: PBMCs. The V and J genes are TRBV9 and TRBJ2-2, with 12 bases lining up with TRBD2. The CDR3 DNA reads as TGTGCCAGCAGCGCGACTAGCGGGGGAAACACCGGGGAGCTGTTTTTT. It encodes CASSATSGGNTGELFF.